This T cell receptor (beta chain) comes out of a study of shared clonotypes between healthy human individuals. Researchers sequenced unsorted PBMC DNA using ten immunoSEQ deep assay plates. The data were produced by immunoSEQ multiplex PCR, yet TCRdb's version contains in-frame clones alone and is incomplete. The sample has hundreds of thousands of clones, around 77% seen once. Trimming cost V 5 bases and J 14 bases; bases outside gene matches: 16. Germline-derived CDR1 and CDR2 are SGHVS and FQNEAQ. The CDR3 has 15 amino acids. This clone has only one observation. Sequences were obtained from PBMCs. The source is a woman in her thirties or forties in good health. Some clones in this sample may be carry-over from other donors' samples. The gene calls are TRBV7-8 and TRBJ2-1; TRBD2 matches at 9 bases. The CDR3 sequence is CASSPGVREGLGEFF. In DNA form, the CDR3 reads TGTGCCAGCAGCCCAGGGGTGCGGGAGGGTCTAGGGGAGTTCTTC.